These T cell receptor beta chains were read from a single sample in a study of blood T cell repertoires in COVID-19. The method was immunoSEQ multiplex PCR; TCRdb's version includes in-frame clones alone and lacks a portion of them. Of tens of thousands of clones in the sample, over 70% were seen once. The sample was peripheral blood. The receptor source for this set is a man aged 55 to 69 with acute or convalescent COVID-19. Each CDR3 is given with its conserved first and last residue. The order of the fields is V gene, clone size, J gene, D gene, CDR3 DNA, CDR3 protein. A D gene is named only where the DNA matches it firmly. The size entry is marked missing in some rows and otherwise reads once, few, many or a size class.

V gene: TRBV7-3; clone size: .; J gene: TRBJ1-1; D gene: .; CDR3 DNA: TGTGCCAGCAGCCCAGGGGTGGGGCTTTGGGCTGAAGCTTTCTTT; CDR3 protein: CASSPGVGLWAEAFF
V gene: TRBV30; clone size: .; J gene: TRBJ1-1; D gene: TRBD1; CDR3 DNA: TGTGCCTGGAGGTTGACAGGGGAGAGGTCGAACACTGAAGCTTTCTTT; CDR3 protein: CAWRLTGERSNTEAFF
V gene: TRBV29-1; clone size: .; J gene: TRBJ2-4; D gene: TRBD1; CDR3 DNA: TGCAGCGTTGGGGGACAGGGGATGCACATTCAGTACTTC; CDR3 protein: CSVGGQGMHIQYF
V gene: TRBV28; clone size: few; J gene: TRBJ2-6; D gene: .; CDR3 DNA: TGTGCCAGCAACAACAGGGCTGGGGCCAACGTCCTGACTTTC; CDR3 protein: CASNNRAGANVLTF
V gene: TRBV30; clone size: .; J gene: TRBJ2-3; D gene: TRBD2; CDR3 DNA: TGTGCCTGGACTCGGGGGGACTCAACAGATACGCAGTATTTT; CDR3 protein: CAWTRGDSTDTQYF
V gene: TRBV7-9; clone size: many; J gene: TRBJ1-1; D gene: .; CDR3 DNA: TGTGCCAGCAGCTTACAGGGGTGGAAGACTGAAGCTTTCTTT; CDR3 protein: CASSLQGWKTEAFF
V gene: TRBV6-9; clone size: .; J gene: TRBJ2-1; D gene: TRBD2; CDR3 DNA: TGTGCCAGCAGTTATAAGAAACTAGCGGGGGACAATGAGCAGTTCTTC; CDR3 protein: CASSYKKLAGDNEQFF
V gene: TRBV11-3; clone size: many; J gene: TRBJ2-1; D gene: TRBD1; CDR3 DNA: TGTGCCAGCAGTGGACAGGGAGGCGAGCAGTTCTTC; CDR3 protein: CASSGQGGEQFF
V gene: TRBV9; clone size: once; J gene: TRBJ2-7; D gene: TRBD2; CDR3 DNA: TGTGCCAGCAGCGTAGGTTCCGAGCGGGAGGGCTCCCACGAGCAGTACTTC; CDR3 protein: CASSVGSEREGSHEQYF
V gene: TRBV7-9; clone size: once; J gene: TRBJ1-2; D gene: TRBD1; CDR3 DNA: TGTGCCAGCAGCCGGGACAGCAACTATGGCTACGGCTACACCTTC; CDR3 protein: CASSRDSNYGYGYTF
V gene: TRBV10-1; clone size: .; J gene: TRBJ1-5; D gene: .; CDR3 DNA: TGCGCCAGCAGGTCGCCCCCCTCAGGGAGGATCAATCAGCCCCAGCATTTT; CDR3 protein: CASRSPPSGRINQPQHF
V gene: TRBV2; clone size: .; J gene: TRBJ2-3; D gene: .; CDR3 DNA: TGTGCCAGCGGGAACAGGGTTGTAACAGATACGCAGTATTTT; CDR3 protein: CASGNRVVTDTQYF
V gene: TRBV27; clone size: .; J gene: TRBJ1-2; D gene: TRBD1; CDR3 DNA: TGTGCCAGCAGCTCCGGGACAGATGGCTACACCTTC; CDR3 protein: CASSSGTDGYTF
V gene: TRBV5-1; clone size: .; J gene: TRBJ2-5; D gene: TRBD1; CDR3 DNA: TGCGCCAGCAGCGCTGGGACAGGGGAGGGGGAGACCCAGTACTTC; CDR3 protein: CASSAGTGEGETQYF
V gene: TRBV5-6; clone size: .; J gene: TRBJ2-3; D gene: TRBD1; CDR3 DNA: TGTGCCAGCAGCTCGGACAGGGCCTTAGATACGCAGTATTTT; CDR3 protein: CASSSDRALDTQYF
V gene: TRBV28; clone size: .; J gene: TRBJ2-2; D gene: .; CDR3 DNA: TGTGCCAGCAGTCCCGGAGGCTCCCGGGACGGGGAGCTGTTTTTT; CDR3 protein: CASSPGGSRDGELFF
V gene: TRBV19; clone size: .; J gene: TRBJ2-2; D gene: .; CDR3 DNA: TGTGCCAGTAGTATTCAGGGTACCGGGGAGCTGTTTTTT; CDR3 protein: CASSIQGTGELFF
V gene: TRBV7-9; clone size: .; J gene: TRBJ2-1; D gene: .; CDR3 DNA: TGTGCCAGCAGCCGATCCCTAGCGCGAAGTTACAATGAGCAGTTCTTC; CDR3 protein: CASSRSLARSYNEQFF
V gene: TRBV3-1/TRBV3-2; clone size: .; J gene: TRBJ2-1; D gene: TRBD2; CDR3 DNA: TGTGCCAGCAGCCAAGAAGGTCAGGGAGGGGTGGATGAGCAGTTCTTC; CDR3 protein: CASSQEGQGGVDEQFF
V gene: TRBV27; clone size: .; J gene: TRBJ1-5; D gene: .; CDR3 DNA: TGTGCCAGCAGTTTTGCGGGGTACAATCAGCCCCAGCATTTT; CDR3 protein: CASSFAGYNQPQHF
V gene: TRBV24-1; clone size: .; J gene: TRBJ2-3; D gene: TRBD2; CDR3 DNA: TGTGCCACTGGGACTAGCGAAGAGACAGATACGCAGTATTTT; CDR3 protein: CATGTSEETDTQYF
V gene: TRBV9; clone size: .; J gene: TRBJ2-3; D gene: .; CDR3 DNA: TGTGCCAGCAGCGCGCAGGGAAGCACAGATACGCAGTATTTT; CDR3 protein: CASSAQGSTDTQYF
V gene: TRBV24-1; clone size: .; J gene: TRBJ2-7; D gene: TRBD1; CDR3 DNA: TGTGCCACCAGTGATTCCGGGACAGACCTCTACGAGCAGTACTTC; CDR3 protein: CATSDSGTDLYEQYF
V gene: TRBV30; clone size: once; J gene: TRBJ1-5; D gene: .; CDR3 DNA: TGTGCCTGGAGTGCCGGGGAACATATGTCGGAGCCCCAGCATTTT; CDR3 protein: CAWSAGEHMSEPQHF
V gene: TRBV5-8; clone size: .; J gene: TRBJ2-1; D gene: .; CDR3 DNA: TGTGCCAGCAGCATAGGACAGTTCCTTAGGAATGAGCAGTTCTTC; CDR3 protein: CASSIGQFLRNEQFF
V gene: TRBV7-2; clone size: .; J gene: TRBJ2-1; D gene: .; CDR3 DNA: TGTGCCAGCAGCCCCCTTGCGGGGCCCAACAATGAGCAGTTCTTC; CDR3 protein: CASSPLAGPNNEQFF
V gene: TRBV19; clone size: once; J gene: TRBJ2-5; D gene: TRBD2; CDR3 DNA: TGTGCCAGTAGTATGTTTAGCGGGAGGGCCGAAGAGACCCAGTACTTC; CDR3 protein: CASSMFSGRAEETQYF
V gene: TRBV7-7; clone size: few; J gene: TRBJ2-5; D gene: TRBD2; CDR3 DNA: TGTGCCAGCAGCTTAATGCGGGGGGGTGTCTCCCAAGAGACCCAGTACTTC; CDR3 protein: CASSLMRGGVSQETQYF
V gene: TRBV28; clone size: few; J gene: TRBJ2-6; D gene: TRBD2; CDR3 DNA: TGTGCCAGCAGTTTATCTAGCGGGAGAGCGGGGGCCAACGTCCTGACTTTC; CDR3 protein: CASSLSSGRAGANVLTF